These 30 T cell receptor beta chains were all obtained from the same sample, sequenced in a study of control samples from healthy donors and cancer patients. Measured with immunoSEQ multiplex PCR; TCRdb has only the in-frame clones, and not every one. The data contain fewer than 200,000 clones, 70% to 90% of them singletons. The specimen was blood. The source is a man aged 25 to 40 in good health.

The chain combines TRBV27 with TRBJ1-2; D perhaps matches TRBD1 (6 bases). This CDR3 spans 16 amino acids. The germline V gene encodes CDR1 MNHEY and CDR2 SMNVEV (reference sequence). With 7 bases removed from V and 0 bases from J, the gap between germline ends came to 18 bases. The CDR3 coding sequence is TGTGCCAGCACCCCCAGGGGAGCGACAGCTAACTATGGCTACACCTTC. It codes for CASTPRGATANYGYTF.

This sequence joins TRBV15 and TRBJ1-4; TRBD1 might be the D (5 bases). Trimming shortened V by 8 bases and J by 8 bases, and 21 bases separated the two germline ends. CDR3 length equals 15 residues. From germline, CDR1 is LNHNV and CDR2 YYDKDF (reference sequence). The CDR3 is CATRENMGVGEKLFF. CDR3 coding DNA: TGTGCCACCCGCGAGAACATGGGGGTAGGGGAAAAACTGTTTTTT.

This clone was observed a single time. The genes are TRBV14 and TRBJ2-3; no definite D call. V gave up 4 bases and J gave up 2 bases, with 10 bases separating them. The CDR3 loop spans 14 amino acids. The germline V gene encodes CDR1 SGHDN and CDR2 FVKESK. CDR3 sequence: CASSPIVHTDTQYF. As DNA, the CDR3 is TGTGCCAGCAGCCCCATCGTCCACACAGATACGCAGTATTTT.

In its sample, this clone was seen a few times. The V gene is TRBV29-1, the J gene TRBJ1-1; possible D gene TRBD1, 5 bases. Germline assignment: CDR1 SQVTM and CDR2 ANQGSEA. V was trimmed by 7 bases and J by 3 bases, leaving 18 bases between them. This CDR3 has 14 residues. The CDR3 nucleotides read TGCAGCGCCGGGACTCAAAAAGCGTACACTGAAGCTTTCTTT. This codes for CSAGTQKAYTEAFF.

Here the CDR3 reads CASSPGSGAKFSYEQYF. In DNA, the CDR3 is TGCGCCAGCAGCCCTGGTTCGGGGGCGAAATTCTCCTACGAGCAGTACTTC. The chain links TRBV5-1 to TRBJ2-7, with D tentatively TRBD1 or TRBD2 (6 bases each). The CDR3 covers 17 residues. The germline V gene has CDR1 SGHRS and CDR2 YFSETQ. V lost 4 bases and J lost 0, with 20 bases in between.

This chain connects TRBV7-8 to TRBJ1-2, with D possibly TRBD1 on 5 matching bases. Germline lookup yields CDR1 SGHVS and CDR2 FQNEAQ. V was cut by 3 bases and J by 6 bases, with 11 bases left in between. This CDR3 is built from 13 residues. CDR3 protein: CASSFSPRDGYTF. For the CDR3, the DNA is TGTGCCAGCAGCTTCTCCCCCAGGGATGGCTACACCTTC. Drawing the rest from reference TRBV7-8 and TRBJ1-2, the complete variable domain is GAGVSQSPRYKVAKRGQDVALRCDPISGHVSLFWYQQALGQGPEFLTYFQNEAQLDKSGLPSDRFFAERPEGSVSTLKIQRTQQEDSAVYLCASSFSPRDGYTFGSGTRLTVV.

The V call is TRBV24-1, the J call TRBJ2-1; D is possibly TRBD2 (5 bases). The germline CDR1 and CDR2 sequences are KGHDR and SFDVKD. The length of the CDR3 is 15 residues. V gave up 0 bases and J gave up 6 bases, with 11 bases separating them. CDR3 amino acids: CATSDLEGRVNEQFF. CDR3 coding DNA: TGTGCCACCAGTGATTTGGAGGGAAGGGTCAATGAGCAGTTCTTC.

This chain links TRBV6-5 with TRBJ2-7, with D perhaps TRBD1 or TRBD2 (5 bases each). The germline V and J ends were trimmed by 4 bases and 2 bases, with 9 bases remaining between them. CDR1 and CDR2 (germline): MNHEY, SVGAGI. The CDR3 totals 13 residues. CDR3 loop: CASSFVGAYEQYF. CDR3 coding DNA: TGTGCCAGCAGTTTTGTGGGGGCCTACGAGCAGTACTTC.

The chain is built from TRBV27 and TRBJ1-6; a possible D gene is TRBD1 (5 bases). The CDR3 consists of 17 residues. Germline V gives CDR1 MNHEY, CDR2 SMNVEV (reference sequence). Deletions cut 4 bases from V and 3 bases from J, with 16 bases between. The CDR3 nucleotides are TGTGCCAGCAGTTCAATAGGGAGGGGCCTCTATAATTCACCCCTCCACTTT. The encoded protein is CASSSIGRGLYNSPLHF.

The chain couples TRBV6-6 to TRBJ1-1; TRBD1 might be the D (6 bases). V lost 5 bases and J 6 bases, leaving 19 bases between the germline ends. The CDR3 contains 15 residues. Germline-derived CDR1 and CDR2 are MNHNY and SVGAGI (reference sequence). The CDR3 DNA reads as TGTGCCAGCAGTCCTCCTAACAGGGATTTCGCTGAAGCTTTCTTT. Translated: CASSPPNRDFAEAFF.

V usage is TRBV29-1 and J usage is TRBJ2-3; 7 positions agree with TRBD1. The germline CDR1 and CDR2 sequences are SQVTM and ANQGSEA. V was pared by 4 bases and J by 2 bases, with 3 bases of the junction left unmatched. There are 13 residues in the CDR3. CDR3 sequence (DNA): TGCAGCGTTGCACAGGGGCACACAGATACGCAGTATTTT. Translation gives CSVAQGHTDTQYF.

This chain uses TRBV11-2 with TRBJ1-2; D might be TRBD1 (5 bases). CDR3 length: 15 amino acids. Germline loops: CDR1 SGHAT, CDR2 FQNNGV. Trimming took off 0 bases at V and 5 bases at J, with 13 bases between the two ends. The CDR3 DNA sequence: TGTGCCAGCAGCTTAGACGGGACTTTACTTTATGGCTACACCTTC. Residues: CASSLDGTLLYGYTF.

The chain couples TRBV4-1 to TRBJ1-3; D not resolved. The V gene's germline CDR1 is MGHRA and CDR2 YSYEKL. Trimming left V 2 bases short and J 0 bases short, with 11 bases between. This CDR3 spans 16 amino acids. CDR3 nucleotide sequence: TGCGCCAGCAGCCAAATTGGGGTTTACTCTGGAAACACCATATATTTT. Translating gives CASSQIGVYSGNTIYF.

J is TRBJ1-5 and V is TRBV7-6; D remains unclear. Germline V CDR1 and CDR2: SGHVS, FNYEAQ. The V end lost 5 bases, the J end lost 3 bases, and 14 bases lay between the germline ends. The CDR3 covers 15 residues. The CDR3 DNA reads as TGTGCCAGCAGCGTGAAAAGGTCCCCCAATCAGCCCCAGCATTTT. Translation gives CASSVKRSPNQPQHF.

The rearrangement joins TRBV2 to TRBJ1-4, with 7 bases lining up with TRBD1. The junction had 14 bases not matched to a gene; V was cut back by 7 bases and J by 6 bases. This CDR3 region has 16 residues. Germline CDR1 and CDR2: SNHLY and FYNNEI. The CDR3 DNA follows: TGTGCCAGCACCGAACCCCGGACAGGAGTGGATGAAAAACTGTTTTTT. It encodes CASTEPRTGVDEKLFF.

This chain uses TRBV7-6 with TRBJ2-5, with TRBD2 matching over 11 bases. CDR3 size: 16 residues. CDR1 and CDR2 (germline): SGHVS, FNYEAQ. Trimming at V came to 4 bases and at J to 4 bases, leaving 8 bases not matched to a gene. This CDR3 reads CASSSTLAGVGETQYF. CDR3 DNA: TGTGCCAGCAGCTCAACACTAGCGGGAGTGGGAGAGACCCAGTACTTC. The full variable domain, completed using reference TRBV7-6 and TRBJ2-5, is GAGVSQSPRYKVTKRGQDVALRCDPISGHVSLYWYRQALGQGPEFLTYFNYEAQQDKSGLPNDRFSAERPEGSISTLTIQRTEQRDSAMYRCASSSTLAGVGETQYFGPGTRLLVL.

This chain uses TRBV7-9 with TRBJ2-1; 9 nucleotides line up with TRBD1. This CDR3 has 16 residues. The V and J ends lost 5 bases and 2 bases, in that order; junction bases with no gene match: 7. Germline-derived CDR1 and CDR2 are SEHNR and FQNEAQ (reference sequence). CDR3 nucleotides: TGTGCCAGCAGCCCGCCCGGGACAGGGACCTACAATGAGCAGTTCTTC. This encodes CASSPPGTGTYNEQFF.

The chain combines TRBV20-1 with TRBJ1-2; unclear D gene. Germline loops: CDR1 DFQATT, CDR2 SNEGSKA (reference sequence). Trimming stripped 4 bases from V and 6 bases from J, with 9 bases between. The CDR3 length is 11 residues. The CDR3 reads CSANRFDGYTF. CDR3 DNA: TGCAGTGCTAATAGATTCGATGGCTACACCTTC.

V gene TRBV7-9 combines with J gene TRBJ1-4; no firm D call. The CDR3 totals 14 residues. Deletions cut 3 bases from V and 4 bases from J, with 9 bases between. Germline CDR1 and CDR2: SEHNR and FQNEAQ (reference sequence). This CDR3 reads CASSFGGNNEKLFF. The DNA of the CDR3 is TGTGCCAGCAGCTTCGGAGGGAATAATGAAAAACTGTTTTTT.

The chain combines TRBV23-1 with TRBJ1-2; D perhaps matches TRBD1 (5 bases). TRBV23-1 counts as an open reading frame of uncertain function. This CDR3 region has 16 residues. V lost 3 bases and J lost 4, with 18 bases in between. The CDR3 nucleotides read TGCGCCAGCAGTCACGGACACGTTCAGGCCTTCTATGGCTACACCTTC. Encoded protein: CASSHGHVQAFYGYTF.

This chain uses TRBV28 with TRBJ2-7; D gene unclear. V lost 6 bases, J lost 2 bases, and 5 bases lay in between. Looked up from germline, CDR1 is MDHEN and CDR2 is SYDVKM. The CDR3 is 11 amino acids. The CDR3 region has the DNA TGTGCCAGCAGCAGCACCTACGAGCAGTACTTC. It codes for CASSSTYEQYF.

The V and J genes are TRBV2 and TRBJ1-3, with no clear D. The CDR3 sequence is 14 residues long. Trimming took 6 bases from V and 0 from J, leaving 9 bases between them. The germline V gene encodes CDR1 SNHLY and CDR2 FYNNEI. The CDR3 is CASRTPYSGNTIYF. The CDR3, as DNA: TGTGCCAGCAGAACCCCCTACTCTGGAAACACCATATATTTT.

This clone has a handful of counts. The chain uses TRBV7-9 and TRBJ2-5, with 7 bases matching TRBD1. The junction had 12 bases not matched to a gene; V was cut back by 0 bases and J by 5 bases. The germline V gene has CDR1 SEHNR and CDR2 FQNEAQ (reference sequence). This CDR3 contains 17 residues. As DNA, the CDR3 is TGTGCCAGCAGCTTAGCGGGGAAAGGAGCCAGGGGGGAGACCCAGTACTTC. Translation: CASSLAGKGARGETQYF.

The chain couples TRBV7-8 to TRBJ1-5; 10 nucleotides match TRBD1. The V segment lost 5 bases and the J segment 6 bases; nucleotides outside the gene matches: 16. The CDR3 extends over 18 amino acids. The germline gives CDR1 SGHVS, CDR2 FQNEAQ. The CDR3: CASSPRDRGSYDLQPQHF. The DNA for the CDR3 is TGTGCCAGCAGCCCACGGGACAGGGGAAGTTATGATCTTCAGCCCCAGCATTTT.

The chain is built from TRBV2 and TRBJ1-1; a weak D match, TRBD1 (6 bases). V lost 7 bases and J 5 bases, leaving 14 bases between the germline ends. CDR1 and CDR2 from the germline V gene are SNHLY and FYNNEI. The CDR3 totals 13 residues. The DNA for the CDR3 is TGTGCCAGCACCAAGGGGGAAGGGACTGAAGCTTTCTTT. Encoded protein: CASTKGEGTEAFF.

V usage is TRBV15 and J usage is TRBJ2-5; 7 nucleotides line up with TRBD2. Trimming cost V 3 bases and J 2 bases; bases outside gene matches: 9. The V gene's germline CDR1 is LNHNV and CDR2 YYDKDF (reference sequence). The CDR3 length is 16 residues. This CDR3 is CATSREGGGRQETQYF. In DNA, the CDR3 is TGTGCCACCAGCAGGGAGGGCGGGGGTCGGCAAGAGACCCAGTACTTC.

This clone was seen a single time. The J gene is TRBJ2-2, the V gene TRBV5-5, with TRBD1 identical over 7 bases. The CDR3 sequence is 16 residues long. The V gene end was trimmed by 2 bases and the J gene end by 4 bases; junction bases not matched to a gene: 8. In germline, CDR1 is SGHKS, CDR2 YYEKEE (reference sequence). Here the CDR3 DNA reads TGTGCCAGCAGCTTATGGGGACAGCCCTTCACCGGGGAGCTGTTTTTT. Residues: CASSLWGQPFTGELFF.

The J gene is TRBJ2-3, the V gene TRBV10-3; D is tentatively TRBD1 or TRBD2 (5 bases each). The CDR3 has 15 amino acids. Between the trimmed V and J ends, which lost 6 bases and 0 bases, there was a span of 13 bases. The V gene's germline CDR1 is ENHRY and CDR2 SYGVKD. Here the CDR3 reads CAISLGTSSTDTQYF. In DNA, the CDR3 is TGTGCCATCAGCCTCGGGACGTCTAGCACAGATACGCAGTATTTT.

In this sample, this clone turned up once. This sequence joins TRBV19 and TRBJ1-2; D remains unclear. The germline gives CDR1 LNHDA, CDR2 SQIVND (reference sequence). CDR3 length: 13 residues. Trimming stripped 7 bases from V and 8 bases from J, with 17 bases between. CDR3 loop: CASNDGRLGGYTF. CDR3 bases: TGTGCCAGTAACGACGGACGCCTGGGGGGCTACACCTTC.

The V and J genes are TRBV21-1 and TRBJ1-3; TRBD1 reflects the table's D call only, with no check against the DNA. TRBV21-1 is noted as a pseudogene. CDR3 size: 16 residues. In DNA form, the CDR3 reads TGTGCCAGCAGCGAACGGACAGCCAACTCTGGAAACACCATATATTTT. It specifies CASSERTANSGNTIYF.